One and the same sample provided the 25 T cell receptor beta chains below, sequenced in a study of shared clonotypes between healthy human individuals. Sequencing used immunoSEQ multiplex PCR; TCRdb keeps in-frame clones, though not all of them. The sample holds millions of clones, 85% to 95% seen once. The sample was naive CD4+ T cells sorted from blood. Subset indicated: CD45RA+ positively selected. The receptors come from a man aged 18 to 35 in good health.

This chain connects TRBV13 to TRBJ1-1, with D perhaps matching TRBD1 (5 bases). CDR1 is PRHDT and CDR2 is FYEKMQ in the germline V gene (reference sequence). V was trimmed by 5 bases and J by 4 bases, leaving 17 bases between them. The CDR3 is 15 amino acids. The CDR3 sequence is CASSPWGVRGTEAFF. The CDR3 DNA reads TGTGCCAGCAGCCCATGGGGGGTAAGGGGCACTGAAGCTTTCTTT.

The chain links TRBV5-8 to TRBJ2-5, with 14 nucleotides matching TRBD2. CDR3 length equals 16 residues. Trimming removed 3 bases from V and 5 bases from J; junction bases left unmatched: 6. Germline V gene sequence: CDR1 SGHTS, CDR2 YDEGEE. CDR3 region: CASSSGLAGDHETQYF. For the CDR3, the DNA is TGTGCCAGCAGCTCGGGACTAGCGGGGGATCACGAGACCCAGTACTTC.

This clone was seen once. DNA of the CDR3: TGTGCCAGCAGCTTCTCAGGGAATAATTCACCCCTCCACTTT. Its protein product is CASSFSGNNSPLHF. The chain joins TRBV7-9 to TRBJ1-6; perhaps TRBD1 as D (5 bases). CDR3 size: 14 residues. V was cut by 3 bases and J by 5 bases, with 8 bases left in between. Germline-derived CDR1 and CDR2 are SEHNR and FQNEAQ (reference sequence).

The J gene is TRBJ2-3, the V gene TRBV18, with D maybe TRBD1 (6 bases). The CDR3 consists of 15 residues. Trimming shortened V by 0 bases and J by 2 bases, and 9 bases separated the two germline ends. Germline CDR1 KGHSH, CDR2 LQKENI. The CDR3: CASSPPAGVTDTQYF. The CDR3 bases are TGTGCCAGCTCACCACCGGCAGGGGTCACAGATACGCAGTATTTT.

This chain uses TRBV2 with TRBJ1-2, with 11 nucleotides matching TRBD1. With V trimmed by 6 bases and J by 6 bases, 6 bases remained unmatched. Per germline, CDR1 SNHLY and CDR2 FYNNEI. The CDR3 has 14 amino acids. The CDR3 region has the DNA TGTGCCAGCAGAGTTTGGACAGGGGGCGATGGCTACACCTTC. Protein sequence: CASRVWTGGDGYTF.

The chain uses TRBV6-5 and TRBJ2-7; possibly TRBD2 for D (6 bases). The CDR3 has 14 amino acids. Trimming took 7 bases from V and 2 from J, leaving 15 bases between them. Germline-derived CDR1 and CDR2 are MNHEY and SVGAGI. CDR3 nucleotide sequence: TGTGCCAGCATGAGGCCGGGGAGGCCCTACGAGCAGTACTTC. Amino acids: CASMRPGRPYEQYF.

This clone appeared a single time. This chain connects TRBV6-6 to TRBJ2-1; D perhaps matches TRBD2 (5 bases). Germline V gene sequence: CDR1 MNHNY, CDR2 SVGAGI (reference sequence). The CDR3 consists of 12 residues. V was cut by 8 bases and J by 8 bases, with 13 bases left in between. This chain's CDR3 is CASGREGDEQFF. The CDR3 DNA reads as TGTGCCAGCGGGAGAGAGGGAGATGAGCAGTTCTTC.

The V gene is TRBV1, the J gene TRBJ1-5; the D call of TRBD1 is as the table states it, not checked on the DNA. TRBV1 is noted as a pseudogene. This CDR3 has 18 amino acids. Here the CDR3 DNA reads TGCACCAGCAGCCAAGGTCAGGACCACGACAGGCCTAATCAGCCCCAGCATTTT. Protein product: CTSSQGQDHDRPNQPQHF.

CDR3 sequence (DNA): TGTGCCAGCGCAGGGTCTTCCCTCTCTGGAAACACCATATATTTT. Translation gives CASAGSSLSGNTIYF. The chain is built from TRBV28 and TRBJ1-3, with a possible D match to TRBD1 (5 bases). From germline, CDR1 is MDHEN and CDR2 SYDVKM. CDR3 length: 15 amino acids. V lost 8 bases and J 0 bases, leaving 14 bases between the germline ends.

V and J are TRBV9 and TRBJ2-4, with 8 bases lining up with TRBD2. Germline V gives CDR1 SGDLS, CDR2 YYNGEE. The CDR3 is made up of 14 amino acids. V lost 4 bases to trimming and J lost 6 bases; unmatched junction nucleotides: 6. CDR3 sequence: CASSLSLAGNIQYF. In DNA, the CDR3 is TGTGCCAGCAGCCTTAGTCTAGCGGGAAACATTCAGTACTTC.

The V call is TRBV7-2, the J call TRBJ1-6, with a possible D match to TRBD1 (5 bases). V shed 5 bases and J shed 6 bases, with 11 bases lying between them. The length of the CDR3 is 14 residues. Germline CDR1 and CDR2: SGHTA and FQGNSA. The CDR3 DNA sequence: TGTGCCAGCAGCCGCGGGACGGGTAATTCACCCCTCCACTTT. Translation gives CASSRGTGNSPLHF.

In this sample, this clone turned up many times. Other DNA sequences in the sample encode the same CDR3. The chain links TRBV10-3 to TRBJ2-7, with 12 bases that match TRBD2. CDR1 ENHRY and CDR2 SYGVKD come from the germline V gene. V dropped 6 bases and J dropped 7; count of bases not matched to a gene: 13. This CDR3 region has 16 residues. The chain's CDR3 is CAISDPTSGRTREQYF. The CDR3, as DNA: TGTGCCATCAGCGACCCAACTAGCGGGAGGACGCGGGAGCAGTACTTC.

The chain is built from TRBV6-5 and TRBJ1-1, with TRBD1 as a possible D gene (5 bases). Germline CDR1 is MNHEY and CDR2 is SVGAGI. V dropped 6 bases and J dropped 4 bases, with 18 bases sitting between them. CDR3 length: 15 amino acids. The CDR3 sequence: CASRPWGVKGTEAFF. The DNA for the CDR3 is TGTGCCAGCAGACCCTGGGGGGTCAAGGGCACTGAAGCTTTCTTT.

This sequence joins TRBV5-1 and TRBJ2-3, with D unresolved. V lost 0 bases and J 2 bases, leaving 10 bases between the germline ends. The germline gives CDR1 SGHRS, CDR2 YFSETQ. CDR3 length: 15 amino acids. The CDR3 spells CASSLDGIYTDTQYF. The CDR3 DNA follows: TGCGCCAGCAGCTTGGACGGCATATACACAGATACGCAGTATTTT.

The V call is TRBV10-2, the J call TRBJ2-1; 8 bases align to TRBD2. This CDR3 region has 15 residues. Germline CDR1 reads WSHSY; CDR2 reads SAAADI. The junction had 14 bases not matched to a gene; V was cut back by 6 bases and J by 10 bases. The CDR3, as DNA: TGCGCCAGCAGGGTGGGGGGACTAGGTCTTTACGAGCAGTTCTTC. Amino acids: CASRVGGLGLYEQFF.

This chain joins TRBV10-3 and TRBJ1-4; D ambiguous. In germline, CDR1 is ENHRY, CDR2 SYGVKD. V lost 0 bases, J lost 1 base, and 6 bases lay in between. The CDR3 is made up of 15 amino acids. The CDR3 loop is CAISESHGTNEKLFF. The CDR3 bases are TGTGCCATCAGTGAGTCTCATGGAACTAATGAAAAACTGTTTTTT.

The J gene is TRBJ1-2, the V gene TRBV30; tentatively, D is TRBD1 (5 bases). Germline-derived CDR1 and CDR2 are GTSNPN and SVGIG (reference sequence). The CDR3 covers 12 residues. V shed 4 bases and J shed 8 bases, with 14 bases lying between them. The CDR3, as DNA: TGTGCCTGGACCCAGGGTGCTCTGGGCTACACCTTC. Translation gives CAWTQGALGYTF.

This CDR3 reads CATSRVSNQPQHF. The DNA for the CDR3 is TGTGCCACTTCTCGCGTCAGCAATCAGCCCCAGCATTTT. The gene calls are TRBV6-1 and TRBJ1-5; the D is unclear. Looked up from germline, CDR1 is MNHNS and CDR2 is SASEGT. Trimming shortened V by 10 bases and J by 1 base, and 11 bases separated the two germline ends. The CDR3 contains 13 residues.

The chain joins TRBV18 to TRBJ1-5; weak D call: TRBD1 (5 bases). Trimming took off 4 bases at V and 6 bases at J, with 16 bases between the two ends. Looked up from germline, CDR1 is KGHSH and CDR2 is LQKENI. The CDR3 consists of 15 residues. CDR3 amino acids: CASSRGEQAAQPQHF. The CDR3 DNA reads TGTGCCAGCTCACGAGGAGAACAGGCGGCTCAGCCCCAGCATTTT.

The chain recombines TRBV25-1 with TRBJ2-5; TRBD1 aligns across 9 bases. The CDR3 extends over 15 amino acids. V lost 4 bases and J lost 0; bases outside the gene matches: 3. The germline V gene encodes CDR1 MGHDK and CDR2 SYGVNS. The CDR3 loop is CASSAGQGYQETQYF. CDR3 in DNA: TGTGCCAGCAGTGCTGGACAGGGGTACCAAGAGACCCAGTACTTC.

A note on this clone: Within the sample, other DNA sequences also encode this same CDR3. V and J are TRBV5-1 and TRBJ2-3, with 15 bases matching TRBD2. Looked up from germline, CDR1 is SGHRS and CDR2 is YFSETQ. V shed 1 base and J 4 bases; nucleotides not matched to a gene: 1. CDR3 length: 16 amino acids. The chain's CDR3 is CASSLRTSGGADTQYF. DNA of the CDR3: TGCGCCAGCAGCTTGAGGACTAGCGGGGGGGCAGATACGCAGTATTTT. Full variable domain (outside the CDR3, taken from reference TRBV5-1 and TRBJ2-3): KAGVTQTPRYLIKTRGQQVTLSCSPISGHRSVSWYQQTPGQGLQFLFEYFSETQRNKGNFPGRFSGRQFSNSRSEMNVSTLELGDSALYLCASSLRTSGGADTQYFGPGTRLTVL.

J is TRBJ2-5 and V is TRBV9; perhaps TRBD2 as D (5 bases). Trimming shortened V by 5 bases and J by 3 bases, and 14 bases separated the two germline ends. The CDR3 is made up of 14 amino acids. CDR1 SGDLS and CDR2 YYNGEE come from the germline V gene. The CDR3 coding sequence is TGTGCCAGCAGTATGGGGAGCCTCAAAGAGACCCAGTACTTC. Protein sequence: CASSMGSLKETQYF.

The rearrangement uses TRBV28 and TRBJ1-2; 7 bases line up with TRBD1. With V trimmed by 6 bases and J by 3 bases, 13 bases remained unmatched. CDR1 and CDR2 (germline): MDHEN, SYDVKM. The CDR3 length is 16 residues. CDR3 in DNA: TGTGCCAGCAGCTACCTTTCCACAGGGGCACACTATGGCTACACCTTC. Translated: CASSYLSTGAHYGYTF.

This clone was seen once. This sequence joins TRBV4-1 and TRBJ1-2, with D maybe TRBD1 (5 bases). Germline V gene sequence: CDR1 MGHRA, CDR2 YSYEKL. This CDR3 contains 13 residues. V dropped 1 base and J dropped 8 bases, with 11 bases sitting between them. This chain's CDR3 is CASSQARGGGYTF. DNA for the CDR3: TGCGCCAGCAGCCAAGCGAGGGGCGGAGGCTACACCTTC.

The chain recombines TRBV10-3 with TRBJ2-7, with 7 bases fitting TRBD1. The CDR3 is 13 amino acids. CDR1 ENHRY and CDR2 SYGVKD come from the germline V gene. J gave up 3 bases and V 7 bases, and 6 bases lay outside the gene matches. The CDR3 DNA sequence: TGTGCCATCACAGGGACAGAGCACTACGAGCAGTACTTC. Translating gives CAITGTEHYEQYF.